Following are 26 T cell receptor beta chains from one sample sequenced in a study of T-cell reconstitution after alpha-beta-depleted transplantation in children. Unique molecular identifiers were incorporated during preparation of the TCRbeta library. TCRdb ran MiXCR on the PCR reads and lists one entry per CDR3 protein. The sample has under 150,000 distinct CDR3 sequences; 9.5% to 10% are singletons. The sequences come from PBMCs, mostly from graft donor cells, collected 180 days after TCRalphabeta/CD19-depleted stem cell transplant. All receptors derive from a girl under three years old who had a stem cell transplant for combined immunodeficiency, so the T cells may come from the graft donor.

This clonotype was detected a few times. The rearrangement joins TRBV20-1 to TRBJ2-7, with a tentative D call TRBD1 (5 bases). V lost 0 bases to trimming and J lost 4 bases, with 10 bases between them. CDR3 size: 13 residues. The germline V gene encodes CDR1 DFQATT and CDR2 SNEGSKA (reference sequence). The chain's CDR3 is CSARERTLYEQYF. Written as DNA, the CDR3 is TGCAGTGCTAGAGAGCGGACATTGTACGAGCAGTACTTC.

The chain is built from TRBV27 and TRBJ2-7; D is perhaps TRBD1 or TRBD2 (5 bases each). Germline V gene data show CDR1 as MNHEY and CDR2 as SMNVEV (reference sequence). V lost 0 bases to trimming and J lost 0 bases, with 9 bases between them. This CDR3 has 15 amino acids. CDR3 amino acids: CASSLSGESSYEQYF. CDR3 DNA sequence: TGTGCCAGCAGTTTATCGGGGGAGAGCTCCTACGAGCAGTACTTC.

The chain uses TRBV24-1 and TRBJ2-2; possibly TRBD2 for D (5 bases). The CDR3 runs 15 residues. Trimming took off 4 bases at V and 2 bases at J, with 10 bases between the two ends. CDR1 is KGHDR and CDR2 is SFDVKD in the germline V gene. In nucleotides, the CDR3 is TGTGCCACCAGTGAGACTAATGAAAACACCGGGGAGCTGTTTTTT. Protein sequence: CATSETNENTGELFF.

The V call is TRBV12-3 or TRBV12-4, the J call TRBJ1-6; no reliable D call. The germline V and J ends were trimmed by 5 bases and 11 bases, with 1 base remaining between them. This CDR3 comprises 9 residues. Written as DNA, the CDR3 is TGTGCCAGCAGTCCACCCCTCCACTTT. Its translation: CASSPPLHF.

This clonotype was seen at least ten times. The rearrangement uses TRBV9 and TRBJ2-1, with D possibly being TRBD2 (6 bases). There are 12 residues in the CDR3. Germline CDR1 SGDLS, CDR2 YYNGEE. Trimming took 4 bases from V and 7 from J, leaving 9 bases between them. CDR3 sequence: CASSPRENEQFF. Written as DNA, the CDR3 is TGTGCCAGCAGCCCCCGGGAGAATGAGCAGTTCTTC.

This clonotype showed up just a few times. The chain carries TRBV6-2 or TRBV6-3 and TRBJ1-1; D is unresolved. The V and J ends lost 2 bases and 0 bases respectively, with 13 bases between them. The CDR3 has 16 amino acids. Germline CDR1 and CDR2: MNHEY and SVGEGT. The CDR3 DNA is TGTGCCAGCAGTTACCCGGACCGAAGGTTGAACACTGAAGCTTTCTTT. It translates to CASSYPDRRLNTEAFF.

This clonotype turned up a few times. The genes are TRBV15 and TRBJ2-5; D not resolved. V was trimmed by 0 bases and J by 5 bases, leaving 16 bases between them. The CDR3 extends over 16 amino acids. Germline assignment: CDR1 LNHNV and CDR2 YYDKDF (reference sequence). This CDR3 is CATSRDRRPVVETQYF. CDR3 nucleotides: TGTGCCACCAGCAGAGATAGACGGCCCGTAGTGGAGACCCAGTACTTC.

This clonotype has at least ten counts. V gene TRBV5-1 combines with J gene TRBJ2-3; 8 bases align to TRBD1. CDR3 length: 16 residues. J gave up 2 bases and V 4 bases, and 9 bases lay outside the gene matches. Germline V gene data show CDR1 as SGHRS and CDR2 as YFSETQ. The CDR3 region has the DNA TGCGCCAGCAGCCGGCCGGGACAGGACCTCACAGATACGCAGTATTTT. It translates to CASSRPGQDLTDTQYF.

This chain uses TRBV6-5 with TRBJ2-5; no firm D call. Deletions cut 0 bases from V and 2 bases from J, with 7 bases between. Germline CDR1 MNHEY, CDR2 SVGAGI. The CDR3 loop spans 14 amino acids. The CDR3 DNA follows: TGTGCCAGCAGTTACTCCCCAGGTCAAGAGACCCAGTACTTC. Translated, it gives CASSYSPGQETQYF.

The J gene is TRBJ2-7, the V gene TRBV7-7; the D gene is possibly TRBD2 (5 bases). The CDR3 spans 13 residues. Germline V gene lookup returns CDR1 SSHAT and CDR2 FNYEAQ (reference sequence). V lost 3 bases and J lost 6, with 12 bases in between. CDR3 DNA: TGTGCCAGCAGCTTTCGGGCCGGAGGCGAGCAGTACTTC. Its protein product is CASSFRAGGEQYF.

This chain links TRBV7-2 with TRBJ2-2; 9 bases fit TRBD2. Per germline, CDR1 SGHTA and CDR2 FQGNSA. The CDR3 runs to 16 residues. The ends lost 5 bases at V and 0 bases at J; junction bases unmatched: 4. The CDR3 region is CASSRLAAPNTGELFF. The CDR3 nucleotides are TGTGCCAGCAGCAGACTAGCGGCTCCGAACACCGGGGAGCTGTTTTTT.

This clonotype was picked up a small number of times. The rearrangement uses TRBV3-1 and TRBJ1-1; D ambiguous. Germline CDR1 reads LGHDT; CDR2 reads YNNKEL (reference sequence). V lost 2 bases and J 1 base, leaving 8 bases between the germline ends. This CDR3 is built from 14 residues. The CDR3 bases are TGTGCCAGCAGCCAAAGGGCGGAGAACACTGAAGCTTTCTTT. Its translation: CASSQRAENTEAFF. Supplemented by reference TRBV3-1 and TRBJ1-1, the full variable domain reads DTAVSQTPKYLVTQMGNDKSIKCEQNLGHDTMYWYKQDSKKFLKIMFSYNNKELIINETVPNRFSPKSPDKAHLNLHINSLELGDSAVYFCASSQRAENTEAFFGQGTRLTVV.

On this clonotype itself: This may come from a read error, since a much larger clone is one base off. The genes are TRBV3-1 and TRBJ2-7; D ambiguous. Germline V CDR1 and CDR2: LGHDT, YNNKEL (reference sequence). There are 14 residues in the CDR3. In nucleotides, the CDR3 is TGTGCCAGCAGCCATCTAGGTCAGGTTTACGTGCAGTACTTC. This encodes CASSHLGQVYVQYF.

This clonotype was seen only a few times. This chain links TRBV24-1 with TRBJ1-2; 8 bases map to TRBD1. Per germline, CDR1 KGHDR and CDR2 SFDVKD. V was clipped by 2 bases and J by 5 bases; unmatched bases: 3. The CDR3 totals 14 residues. Here the CDR3 DNA reads TGTGCCACCAGTGATTGGACAGGGCGATATGGCTACACCTTC. The encoded protein is CATSDWTGRYGYTF.

The J gene is TRBJ2-6, the V gene TRBV19; 8 bases fit TRBD1. The germline V gene has CDR1 LNHDA and CDR2 SQIVND (reference sequence). This CDR3 spans 16 amino acids. V lost 5 bases to trimming and J lost 6 bases; unmatched junction nucleotides: 9. CDR3 DNA sequence: TGTGCCAGTAGTGTCCCAGGGGGCGGTGAGGCCAACGTCCTGACTTTC. This sequence encodes CASSVPGGGEANVLTF. The variable domain in full, completed from reference TRBV19 and TRBJ2-6, reads DGGITQSPKYLFRKEGQNVTLSCEQNLNHDAMYWYRQDPGQGLRLIYYSQIVNDFQKGDIAEGYSVSREKKESFPLTVTSAQKNPTAFYLCASSVPGGGEANVLTFGAGSRLTVL.

V is TRBV4-2 and J is TRBJ2-1; D is undetermined. Trimming removed 1 base from V and 2 bases from J, with 9 bases in between. This CDR3 comprises 15 residues. The germline V gene encodes CDR1 LGHNA and CDR2 YNFKEQ. The CDR3 nucleotides are TGTGCCAGCAGCCAAGTTCTAGTTACCTACAATGAGCAGTTCTTC. This encodes CASSQVLVTYNEQFF.

The J gene is TRBJ2-3, the V gene TRBV15, with 11 positions matching TRBD2. The CDR3 contains 19 residues. Trimming took 3 bases from V and 1 from J; bases not matched to a gene: 12. Germline CDR1 is LNHNV and CDR2 is YYDKDF (reference sequence). Here the CDR3 DNA reads TGTGCCACCAGCAGTTATAGGGGGACTAGCGGCCGGGGCACAGATACGCAGTATTTT. This sequence encodes CATSSYRGTSGRGTDTQYF.

V and J are TRBV12-3 or TRBV12-4 and TRBJ2-7; 7 bases are shared with TRBD1. The CDR3 length is 14 residues. With V trimmed by 5 bases and J by 5 bases, 9 bases remained unmatched. The CDR3 DNA is TGTGCCAGCAGTCCCCTCGACAGGGAACACGAGCAGTACTTC. This encodes CASSPLDREHEQYF.

This clonotype has at least ten counts. The chain uses TRBV20-1 and TRBJ2-4; a possible D gene is TRBD2 (6 bases). The V and J ends lost 2 bases and 7 bases respectively, with 9 bases between them. This CDR3 is built from 12 residues. CDR1 and CDR2 from the germline V gene are DFQATT and SNEGSKA (reference sequence). The CDR3 sequence: CSARRTTNIQYF. Written as DNA, the CDR3 is TGCAGTGCTAGAAGGACTACCAACATTCAGTACTTC.

The chain is built from TRBV29-1 and TRBJ2-7; maybe TRBD1 (6 bases). This CDR3 is 14 amino acids long. The V end lost 6 bases, the J end lost 0 bases, and 15 bases lay between the germline ends. Per germline, CDR1 SQVTM and CDR2 ANQGSEA. The CDR3 DNA is TGCAGCGTGGTACAGGGCCCCACCTCCTACGAGCAGTACTTC. Residues: CSVVQGPTSYEQYF.

The V and J genes are TRBV7-9 and TRBJ2-3; 8 positions match TRBD1. V shed 5 bases and J 6 bases; nucleotides not matched to a gene: 13. The CDR3 sequence is 16 residues long. In germline, CDR1 is SEHNR, CDR2 FQNEAQ (reference sequence). The CDR3 here is CASSPPDRAISDTQYF. CDR3 DNA sequence: TGTGCCAGCAGCCCACCGGACAGGGCGATCTCGGATACGCAGTATTTT.

V and J are TRBV24-1 and TRBJ2-2; 9 bases fit TRBD1. The CDR3 loop spans 18 amino acids. The V and J ends lost 3 bases and 3 bases, in that order; junction bases with no gene match: 10. Germline CDR1 reads KGHDR; CDR2 reads SFDVKD. The CDR3 is CATSDAGRGTGHTGELFF. CDR3 in DNA: TGTGCCACCAGTGATGCCGGAAGGGGGACAGGGCACACCGGGGAGCTGTTTTTT.

This clonotype was counted only a few times. V usage is TRBV21-1 and J usage is TRBJ2-7; the table assigns TRBD1, which was not confirmed against the DNA. TRBV21-1 is a pseudogene segment. This CDR3 is 16 amino acids long. The CDR3 DNA sequence: TGTGCCAGCAGCCTCCGAGGTGGCCCCTTTCTCTACGAGCAGTACTTC. Residues: CASSLRGGPFLYEQYF.

This clonotype was recorded many times. The chain carries TRBV20-1 and TRBJ1-5, with D possibly being TRBD1 (6 bases). The CDR3 is made up of 15 amino acids. V shed 3 bases and J shed 5 bases, with 17 bases lying between them. The germline CDR1 and CDR2 sequences are DFQATT and SNEGSKA (reference sequence). The CDR3 DNA reads TGCAGTGCTAGGAAGACAGGAGTTCGGTATCAGCCCCAGCATTTT. Amino acid sequence: CSARKTGVRYQPQHF.

This clonotype was counted many times. V and J are TRBV29-1 and TRBJ2-3, with D maybe TRBD2 (6 bases). The CDR3 extends over 13 amino acids. V was cut by 4 bases and J by 3 bases, with 11 bases left in between. Germline-derived CDR1 and CDR2 are SQVTM and ANQGSEA. CDR3 amino acids: CSVGASVTDTQYF. CDR3 coding DNA: TGCAGCGTTGGAGCTAGCGTGACAGATACGCAGTATTTT.

V usage is TRBV6-6 and J usage is TRBJ2-7; the match to TRBD1 covers 8 bases. The CDR3 totals 13 residues. The germline V gene encodes CDR1 MNHNY and CDR2 SVGAGI (reference sequence). The trim removed 4 bases at V and 9 bases at J, leaving 8 bases unmatched. CDR3 protein: CASSCGAGGGQYF. The CDR3 DNA reads as TGTGCCAGCAGTTGCGGGGCAGGGGGCGGGCAGTACTTC.